The sequence of this T cell receptor (beta chain) was determined in a study of lymphopenia after photon versus proton radiotherapy. Looked up from germline, CDR1 is MNHEY and CDR2 is SVGAGI. CDR3 size: 13 residues. Findings and caveats of the study: Post-nadir TCR diversity decline inversely tracked overall survival among those who died. Only patients who died were analyzed for survival; proton advantage is unproven. Post-nadir diversity loss with photons came from oligoclonal expansion, particularly CD8+ Temra cells. Proton therapy kept repertoires fairly stable, unlike photons, which gained effector/memory cells.

Generated by immunoSEQ multiplex PCR, the TCRdb table keeps only in-frame clones and is missing some. The sample lists 20,000 or so clones, 70% to 90% seen once, with over 2.5% in the top ten. Of note for this clone: Its antigen remains unknown. Mismatch with germline at one junction end may stem from a read error.

The receptor comes from a woman aged 45-60 years with pancreatic cancer. The material was peripheral blood, obtained from a patient treated with photon-based radiotherapy. The V call is TRBV6-5, the J call TRBJ2-7; 7 bases align to TRBD1. CDR3 DNA: TGTGCCAGCAGCTACGCGACAGGGTACGGGCAGTACTTC. Its protein is CASSYATGYGQYF.